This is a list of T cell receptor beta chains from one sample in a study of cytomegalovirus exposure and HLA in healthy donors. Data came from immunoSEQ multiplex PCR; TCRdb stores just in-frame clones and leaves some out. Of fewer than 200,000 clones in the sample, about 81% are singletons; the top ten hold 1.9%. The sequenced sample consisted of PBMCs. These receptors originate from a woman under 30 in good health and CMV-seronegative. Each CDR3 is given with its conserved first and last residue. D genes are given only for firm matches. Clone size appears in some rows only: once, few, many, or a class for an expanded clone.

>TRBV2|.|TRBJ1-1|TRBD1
CASKGTVIEAFF
TGTGCCAGCAAAGGGACAGTGATTGAAGCTTTCTTT
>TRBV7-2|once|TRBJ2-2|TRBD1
CASRFAGTGITGELFF
TGTGCCAGCAGATTCGCCGGGACAGGGATCACCGGGGAGCTGTTTTTT
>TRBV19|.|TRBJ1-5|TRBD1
CASSVGTGGNQPQHF
TGTGCCAGTAGTGTCGGGACAGGGGGCAATCAGCCCCAGCATTTT
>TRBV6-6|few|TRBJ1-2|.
CASSLQTNYGYTF
TGTGCCAGCAGTCTACAGACCAACTATGGCTACACCTTC
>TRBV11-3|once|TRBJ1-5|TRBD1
CASSLPANRGAAQPQHF
TGTGCCAGCAGCTTACCCGCAAACAGGGGGGCGGCTCAGCCCCAGCATTTT
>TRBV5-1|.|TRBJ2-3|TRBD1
CASSLALTGGTDTQYF
TGCGCCAGCAGCTTGGCGTTGACAGGGGGCACAGATACGCAGTATTTT
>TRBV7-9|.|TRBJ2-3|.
CASRTIGTDTQYF
TGTGCCAGCAGAACTATTGGAACAGATACGCAGTATTTT
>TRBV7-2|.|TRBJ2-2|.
CASSTKGQNTGELFF
TGTGCCAGCTCCACGAAAGGACAGAACACCGGGGAGCTGTTTTTT
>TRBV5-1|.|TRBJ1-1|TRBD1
CASRVDTGGVRTEAFF
TGCGCCAGCAGGGTTGATACAGGGGGAGTTCGAACTGAAGCTTTCTTT
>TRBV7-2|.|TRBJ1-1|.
CASSFRQSYAEAFF
TGTGCCAGCAGCTTCAGACAGTCTTACGCTGAAGCTTTCTTT
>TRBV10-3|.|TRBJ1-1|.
CAISDAGLTTEAFF
TGTGCCATCAGTGACGCAGGGTTGACCACTGAAGCTTTCTTT
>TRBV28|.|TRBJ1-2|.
CASSLTGGAGNYGYTF
TGTGCCAGCAGTTTAACGGGGGGGGCGGGTAACTATGGCTACACCTTC
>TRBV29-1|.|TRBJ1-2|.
CSVGGSYGYTF
TGCAGCGTTGGGGGCAGTTATGGCTACACCTTC
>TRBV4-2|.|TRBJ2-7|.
CASSPEPRDYEQYF
TGTGCCAGCAGCCCAGAACCCAGGGACTACGAGCAGTACTTC
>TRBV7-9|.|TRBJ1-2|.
CASSSNYGYTF
TGTGCCAGCAGCTCAAATTATGGCTACACCTTC
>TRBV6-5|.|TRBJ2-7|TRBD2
CASSSLAGRPSYEQYF
TGTGCCAGCAGTTCGCTAGCGGGGAGGCCCTCCTACGAGCAGTACTTC
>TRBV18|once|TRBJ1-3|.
CASSATWAGRSSGNTIYF
TGTGCCAGCTCAGCAACATGGGCGGGGAGGTCATCTGGAAACACCATATATTTT
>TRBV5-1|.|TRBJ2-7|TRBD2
CASSSGTSGRITEQYF
TGCGCCAGCAGCTCCGGGACTAGCGGGAGGATAACCGAGCAGTACTTC
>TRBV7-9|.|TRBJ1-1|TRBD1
CASSSHRGRSMNTEAFF
TGTGCCAGCAGCTCTCACAGGGGAAGGAGCATGAACACTGAAGCTTTCTTT
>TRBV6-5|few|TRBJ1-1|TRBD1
CASSDQQGAAEAFF
TGTGCCAGCAGTGACCAACAGGGGGCCGCTGAAGCTTTCTTT
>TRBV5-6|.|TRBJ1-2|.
CASRYGSPDNYGYTF
TGTGCCAGCAGATACGGGTCCCCGGATAACTATGGCTACACCTTC
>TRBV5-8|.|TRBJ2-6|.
CASSLSRVRAFSGANVLTF
TGTGCCAGCAGCTTGTCTCGGGTCAGGGCCTTCTCTGGGGCCAACGTCCTGACTTTC
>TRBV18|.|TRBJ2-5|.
CASSSQETQYF
TGTGCCAGCTCATCACAAGAGACCCAGTACTTC
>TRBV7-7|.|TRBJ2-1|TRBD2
CASSPRLRTSGSVDEQFF
TGTGCTAGCAGCCCTCGTTTAAGGACTAGCGGGAGTGTCGATGAGCAGTTCTTC
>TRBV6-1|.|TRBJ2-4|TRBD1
CASSGGDRGSKNIQYF
TGTGCCAGCAGTGGGGGGGACAGGGGATCCAAAAACATTCAGTACTTC
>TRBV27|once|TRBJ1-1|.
CASSLTQGSGEAFF
TGTGCCAGCAGTTTAACCCAGGGGTCGGGTGAAGCTTTCTTT